Listed here are 20 T cell receptor beta chains from one sample, sequenced in a study of T-cell reconstitution after alpha-beta-depleted transplantation in children. Library preparation (for TCRbeta) was performed with unique molecular identifiers. Using its own MiXCR run on the PCR reads, TCRdb lists one record per CDR3 protein. This table holds around 450,000 distinct CDR3 sequences, roughly a tenth found once. This specimen consisted of PBMCs, obtained before TCRalphabeta/CD19-depleted stem cell transplant. All receptors derive from a child aged 2 to 10 with inherited bone marrow failure, due to receive a stem cell transplant.

This clonotype was counted a few times. No DNA is shown, since the ends of the CDR3 on it are uncertain; the CDR3 is the one TCRdb lists. This chain connects TRBV6-2 or TRBV6-3 to TRBJ2-7; the table names TRBD1, a call not compared with the DNA. The CDR3 comprises 16 residues, both ends counted. Germline V gives CDR1 MNHEY, CDR2 SVGEGT. CDR3 in amino acids: CASSTFGPGPAYDQYF.

This clonotype was picked up many times. This chain joins TRBV9 and TRBJ1-2; D is unresolved. V shed 0 bases and J shed 2 bases, with 17 bases lying between them. This CDR3 spans 17 amino acids. Germline values: CDR1 SGDLS, CDR2 YYNGEE. In DNA, the CDR3 is TGTGCCAGCAGCGTAGGTGCCGCCACAGTGGCCAACTATGGCTACACCTTC. Protein sequence: CASSVGAATVANYGYTF.

This clonotype was seen many times. This chain joins TRBV12-3 or TRBV12-4 and TRBJ1-2, with a tentative D call TRBD1 (6 bases). Trimming pared 5 bases from V and 8 bases from J, leaving 21 bases between. This CDR3 has 15 amino acids. CDR3 amino acids: CASSLSGSGAIGYTF. DNA of the CDR3: TGTGCCAGCAGTCTGAGCGGATCGGGGGCTATCGGCTACACCTTC.

This chain connects TRBV7-2 to TRBJ2-3; 7 nucleotides agree with TRBD2. The CDR3 spans 17 residues. With 7 bases clipped from V and 4 bases from J, the junction kept 17 bases outside the gene matches. Germline loops: CDR1 SGHTA, CDR2 FQGNSA. The CDR3 loop reads CASTLTPWAGEADTQYF. As DNA, the CDR3 is TGTGCCAGCACCTTGACCCCATGGGCGGGGGAGGCAGATACGCAGTATTTT.

This clonotype was observed many times. V gene TRBV10-3 combines with J gene TRBJ2-3, with D tentatively TRBD2 (6 bases). The CDR3 totals 15 residues. Trimming stripped 4 bases from V and 0 bases from J, with 11 bases between. Germline V lookup: CDR1 ENHRY, CDR2 SYGVKD. CDR3 sequence: CAISGPSESTDTQYF. Written as DNA, the CDR3 is TGTGCCATCAGTGGCCCTAGCGAGAGCACAGATACGCAGTATTTT.

This clonotype was detected many times. The chain employs TRBV7-2 and TRBJ2-5; 9 nucleotides align to TRBD2. The CDR3 has 13 residues. Germline V gene sequence: CDR1 SGHTA, CDR2 FQGNSA. The junction had 4 bases not matched to a gene; V was cut back by 5 bases and J by 6 bases. CDR3 loop: CASSTSGRQTQYF. The CDR3 region has the DNA TGTGCCAGCAGCACTAGCGGGCGACAGACCCAGTACTTC.

In its sample, this clonotype was seen many times. This chain connects TRBV6-5 to TRBJ2-7, with D perhaps matching TRBD2 (5 bases). The germline CDR1 and CDR2 sequences are MNHEY and SVGAGI. V was clipped by 0 bases and J by 2 bases, with 11 bases between them. The CDR3 has 15 residues. CDR3: CASSYSEASTYEQYF. In DNA form, the CDR3 reads TGTGCCAGCAGTTACTCGGAGGCTTCGACCTACGAGCAGTACTTC.

This clonotype was observed many times. This chain joins TRBV13 and TRBJ1-2; D unclear. This CDR3 comprises 12 residues. Trimming took off 4 bases at V and 5 bases at J, with 8 bases between the two ends. Per the germline V gene, CDR1 is PRHDT and CDR2 is FYEKMQ (reference sequence). CDR3 in DNA: TGTGCCAGCAGCTCAGACCTGTATGGCTACACCTTC. Its protein is CASSSDLYGYTF.

This clonotype has a count of ten or more. The genes are TRBV11-2 and TRBJ1-2; 11 bases fit TRBD1. The CDR3 runs 14 residues. Germline V CDR1 and CDR2: SGHAT, FQNNGV. Losses at the gene ends were 3 bases for V and 5 bases for J; bases not matched to a gene: 2. The CDR3 bases are TGTGCCAGCAGCTTTGGGACAGGGGGTTATGGCTACACCTTC. Translating it yields CASSFGTGGYGYTF.

As regards this clonotype: One end of the junction varies from germline; a read error may be responsible. The chain joins TRBV12-3 or TRBV12-4 to TRBJ2-6, with a possible D match to TRBD1 (5 bases). CDR3 length: 14 amino acids. The CDR3 loop is CASRWGSGADVLTF. DNA of the CDR3: TGTGCCAGCAGATGGGGCTCTGGGGCCGACGTCCTGACTTTC.

This clonotype was detected only a few times. The chain is built from TRBV6-2 or TRBV6-3 and TRBJ2-1, with D possibly matching TRBD1 (5 bases). This CDR3 region has 14 residues. Per the germline V gene, CDR1 is MNHEY and CDR2 is SVGEGT. The V end was cut by 2 bases, the J end by 7 bases, with 12 bases between. The DNA of the CDR3 is TGTGCCAGCAGTTACGTTCCCAGGGCGAATGAGCAGTTCTTC. Protein sequence: CASSYVPRANEQFF.

This clonotype was seen repeatedly, ten times or more. This chain joins TRBV4-1 and TRBJ2-1; D uncertain. Per the germline V gene, CDR1 is MGHRA and CDR2 is YSYEKL. This CDR3 contains 12 residues. Trimming left V 0 bases short and J 6 bases short, with 3 bases between. The chain's CDR3 is CASSQDGNEQFF. The CDR3 DNA reads TGCGCCAGCAGCCAAGATGGCAATGAGCAGTTCTTC.

On this clonotype: Being one base from a much bigger clone, this may be a read error. This chain joins TRBV12-3 or TRBV12-4 and TRBJ2-1; D uncertain. Trimming removed 1 base at V and 3 bases at J, with 10 bases between. The CDR3 spans 15 residues. CDR3 nucleotide sequence: TGTGCCAGCAGTTTAGGGCACTTCTTCTACAATGAGCAGTTCTTC. Translating it yields CASSLGHFFYNEQFF.

This clonotype was counted a few times. The V and J genes are TRBV2 and TRBJ1-4, with unresolved D. This CDR3 comprises 14 residues. V lost 4 bases to trimming and J lost 8 bases, with 14 bases between them. Germline-derived CDR1 and CDR2 are SNHLY and FYNNEI. CDR3 sequence (DNA): TGTGCCAGCAGTGGCAGATGGGCAGGAGAAAAACTGTTTTTT. It yields the protein CASSGRWAGEKLFF.

This clonotype was seen a single time. It may be a read error: a sequence one base away is much more abundant. The CDR3 loop reads CATSREASPYNEQFF. CDR3 nucleotide sequence: TGTGCCACCAGCAGGGAGGCCAGCCCCTACAATGAGCAGTTCTTC. The gene calls are TRBV15 and TRBJ2-1; possibly TRBD2 for D (5 bases). Trimming cost V 3 bases and J 2 bases, with 11 bases left between them. The germline gives CDR1 LNHNV, CDR2 YYDKDF (reference sequence). There are 15 residues in the CDR3. The entire variable domain, with the rest obtained from reference TRBV15 and TRBJ2-1, is as follows: DAMVIQNPRYQVTQFGKPVTLSCSQTLNHNVMYWYQQKSSQAPKLLFHYYDKDFNNEADTPDNFQSRRPNTSFCFLDIRSPGLGDTAMYLCATSREASPYNEQFFGPGTRLTVL.

In this sample, this clonotype turned up a few times. This CDR3 fails to terminate in the conserved phenylalanine or tryptophan, so it likely reflects a read error. The DNA is left out, because the CDR3 cannot be placed on it with certainty; the CDR3 is given as TCRdb lists it. This rearrangement joins TRBV12-3 or TRBV12-4 to TRBJ2-7; the D call in the table, TRBD2, was not verified against the DNA. Inclusive of both ends, the CDR3 amounts to 13 amino acids. The CDR3 reads CASSAGTSGSNSL.

This clonotype has a count of ten or more. The V gene is TRBV6-2 or TRBV6-3, the J gene TRBJ2-5; 11 bases are shared with TRBD2. Germline assignment: CDR1 MNHEY and CDR2 SVGEGT. There are 15 residues in the CDR3. V trimming: 5 bases; J trimming: 2 bases; junction bases outside the gene matches: 4. CDR3 DNA sequence: TGTGCCAGCAGTAGGGGACTAGCGGAACAAGAGACCCAGTACTTC. Translation: CASSRGLAEQETQYF.

On this clonotype: A much more abundant neighbour one base away suggests this may be a read error. Since no conserved phenylalanine or tryptophan closes the CDR3, a read error is the likely cause. The chain is built from TRBV7-9 and TRBJ2-3; no firm D call. The V gene lost 0 bases and the J gene lost 7 bases, with 17 bases spanning the gap. The CDR3 runs 16 residues. The germline CDR1 and CDR2 sequences are SEHNR and FQNEAQ (reference sequence). The CDR3, as DNA: TGTGCCAGCAGCTTAGCTCCCAGCCCCCGCGCAAATACGCAGTATTCT. This gives the protein CASSLAPSPRANTQYS.

This clonotype was picked up many times. The V and J genes are TRBV6-5 and TRBJ2-5; 10 nucleotides line up with TRBD2. V lost 0 bases and J lost 5; bases outside the gene matches: 6. CDR1 MNHEY and CDR2 SVGAGI come from the germline V gene. There are 16 residues in the CDR3. CDR3 region: CASSYSASGSFETQYF. CDR3 DNA sequence: TGTGCCAGCAGTTACTCGGCTAGCGGGAGCTTTGAGACCCAGTACTTC.

This clonotype showed up many times. This sequence joins TRBV30 and TRBJ2-7, with D hard to call. The CDR3 sequence is 12 residues long. CDR1 is GTSNPN, CDR2 SVGIG, per germline (reference sequence). V lost 4 bases and J 5 bases, leaving 12 bases between the germline ends. The CDR3 DNA follows: TGTGCCTGGACCGGAGACCCCAACGAGCAGTACTTC. It is translated as CAWTGDPNEQYF.